The 26 T cell receptor beta chains below were found in one sample sequenced in a study of beta chain features in type 1 diabetes. Expressed TCRB transcripts were sequenced because the isolated RNA had all been reverse transcribed beforehand. TCRdb's copy holds only in-frame clones and misses some; the assay was immunoSEQ multiplex PCR. The sample yields a few hundred thousand clones, around 15% seen once. Sequenced sample: central memory CD4+ T cells from blood. These receptors all come from a man in his thirties or forties in good health.

The chain carries TRBV30 and TRBJ2-2; D gene ambiguous. Trimming took off 8 bases at V and 1 base at J, with 14 bases between the two ends. Germline V gene sequence: CDR1 GTSNPN, CDR2 SVGIG (reference sequence). The CDR3 loop spans 14 amino acids. CDR3 sequence reads: CASSRTENTGELFF. As DNA, the CDR3 is TGTGCCAGTAGTCGGACCGAGAACACCGGGGAGCTGTTTTTT. Variable domain in full (rest from reference TRBV30 and TRBJ2-2): SQTIHQWPATLVQPVGSPLSLECTVEGTSNPNLYWYRQAAGRGLQLLFYSVGIGQISSEVPQNLSASRPQDRQFILSSKKLLLSDSGFYLCASSRTENTGELFFGEGSRLTVL.

The chain carries TRBV27 and TRBJ2-6; possibly TRBD2 for D (7 bases). The germline gives CDR1 MNHEY, CDR2 SMNVEV (reference sequence). The CDR3 totals 18 residues. The V end lost 1 base, the J end lost 0 bases, and 13 bases lay between the germline ends. The CDR3 nucleotides read TGTGCCAGCAGTTTATACGGGGGGCCGGGCTCTGGGGCCAACGTCCTGACTTTC. This sequence encodes CASSLYGGPGSGANVLTF.

This clone showed up just a few times. The chain recombines TRBV11-2 with TRBJ2-7; 13 nucleotides match TRBD2. Per the germline V gene, CDR1 is SGHAT and CDR2 is FQNNGV. The trim removed 5 bases at V and 1 base at J, leaving 8 bases unmatched. The CDR3 spans 17 residues. The CDR3 sequence is CASSTWTSGRLSYEQYV. As DNA, the CDR3 is TGTGCCAGCAGCACTTGGACTAGCGGGAGACTTTCCTACGAGCAGTACGTC.

This clone was observed a few times. V is TRBV25-1 and J is TRBJ2-5; TRBD1 might be the D (5 bases). Trimming removed 5 bases at V and 5 bases at J, with 18 bases between. This CDR3 has 15 residues. Germline V gives CDR1 MGHDK, CDR2 SYGVNS. CDR3 in amino acids: CASSPEVGRVETQYF. CDR3 DNA sequence: TGTGCCAGCAGTCCAGAGGTGGGCAGGGTGGAGACCCAGTACTTC.

The sample holds a few counts of this clone. The V call is TRBV7-6, the J call TRBJ1-3; D possibly corresponds to TRBD1 (5 bases). CDR1 and CDR2 (germline): SGHVS, FNYEAQ. V gave up 5 bases and J gave up 3 bases, with 17 bases separating them. The CDR3 has 16 residues. The CDR3 region has the DNA TGTGCCAGCAGCCCGGTAGGGCAGGGCTTTGGAAACACCATATATTTT. Translation gives CASSPVGQGFGNTIYF. The full variable domain, completed using reference TRBV7-6 and TRBJ1-3, is GAGVSQSPRYKVTKRGQDVALRCDPISGHVSLYWYRQALGQGPEFLTYFNYEAQQDKSGLPNDRFSAERPEGSISTLTIQRTEQRDSAMYRCASSPVGQGFGNTIYFGEGSWLTVV.

This clone has just a few counts. The chain joins TRBV27 to TRBJ2-7; tentative D call: TRBD2 (5 bases). Trimming cost V 11 bases and J 1 base, with 9 bases left between them. The length of the CDR3 is 11 residues. CDR1 is MNHEY, CDR2 SMNVEV, per germline (reference sequence). CDR3 bases: TGTGCCTGCGGAGGTTCCTACGAGCAGTACTTC. As protein: CACGGSYEQYF.

V and J are TRBV15 and TRBJ1-3; 7 nucleotides match TRBD1. CDR1 is LNHNV and CDR2 is YYDKDF in the germline V gene (reference sequence). This CDR3 is 15 amino acids long. The trim removed 2 bases at V and 4 bases at J, leaving 5 bases unmatched. The CDR3 loop reads CATSRPDRVGNTIYF. In DNA form, the CDR3 reads TGTGCCACCAGCAGACCTGACAGGGTCGGAAACACCATATATTTT.

This clone occurred once. This chain connects TRBV10-3 to TRBJ1-1; weak D call: TRBD1 (5 bases). The V end lost 6 bases, the J end lost 5 bases, and 13 bases lay between the germline ends. Germline loops: CDR1 ENHRY, CDR2 SYGVKD. There are 13 residues in the CDR3. In nucleotides, the CDR3 is TGTGCCATCAGGCCGAGGGGCGGGACTGAAGCTTTCTTT. As protein: CAIRPRGGTEAFF.

In its sample, this clone was seen a few times. Only one base separates this from a far larger clonotype, so it likely reflects a read error. This chain connects TRBV4-3 to TRBJ2-7, with 8 bases that match TRBD2. CDR1 LGHNA and CDR2 YSLEER come from the germline V gene. The CDR3 sequence is 16 residues long. V lost 5 bases, J lost 2 bases, and 11 bases stayed unmatched. CDR3 protein: CASSLGSSGRTYEQYV. CDR3 sequence (DNA): TGCGCCAGCAGCTTGGGGTCTAGCGGGCGGACCTACGAGCAGTACGTC.

This clone was counted ten times or more. The chain is built from TRBV2 and TRBJ1-2; D is uncertain. The CDR3 has 14 amino acids. The V gene lost 1 base and the J gene lost 8 bases, with 14 bases spanning the gap. In germline, CDR1 is SNHLY, CDR2 FYNNEI. CDR3 sequence (DNA): TGTGCCAGCAGTGAAGGGGGATCCGGTAAGGGCTACACCTTC. Residues: CASSEGGSGKGYTF.

The chain uses TRBV14 and TRBJ2-4, with TRBD2 identical over 8 bases. The CDR3 has 16 residues. Germline V CDR1 and CDR2: SGHDN, FVKESK. Losses at the gene ends were 5 bases for V and 0 bases for J; bases not matched to a gene: 6. CDR3 in amino acids: CASSNSGVRAKNIQYF. The CDR3 DNA follows: TGTGCCAGCAGCAATAGCGGGGTCAGAGCCAAAAACATTCAGTACTTC. Combining the CDR3 with reference TRBV14 and TRBJ2-4 gives the whole variable domain EAGVTQFPSHSVIEKGQTVTLRCDPISGHDNLYWYRRVMGKEIKFLLHFVKESKQDESGMPNNRFLAERTGGTYSTLKVQPAELEDSGVYFCASSNSGVRAKNIQYFGAGTRLSVL.

This clone was seen a handful of times. The chain has TRBV11-3 and TRBJ2-3; D not resolved. Trimming took 5 bases from V and 6 from J, leaving 9 bases between them. CDR3 length: 12 residues. CDR1 is SGHNT, CDR2 YENEEA, per germline. CDR3 bases: TGTGCCAGCAGCAATTCGATCGATACGCAGTATTTT. Amino acid sequence: CASSNSIDTQYF.

This clone has more than one count but fewer than ten. The chain links TRBV7-2 to TRBJ2-7; 8 bases match TRBD1. V was pared by 5 bases and J by 4 bases, with 10 bases of the junction left unmatched. This CDR3 is built from 15 residues. Germline V gives CDR1 SGHTA, CDR2 FQGNSA. CDR3 in amino acids: CASSPQRDRQYEQYF. DNA for the CDR3: TGTGCCAGCAGCCCCCAAAGGGACAGGCAATACGAGCAGTACTTC.

The chain is built from TRBV7-2 and TRBJ1-1, with D possibly TRBD1 on 5 matching bases. The germline CDR1 and CDR2 sequences are SGHTA and FQGNSA. The CDR3 runs 14 residues. V shed 5 bases and J shed 11 bases, with 21 bases lying between them. The CDR3 nucleotides are TGTGCCAGCAGCCCCCAAGGGACTTTAGTTGGGGCTTTCTTT. It yields the protein CASSPQGTLVGAFF.

This clone occurred a few times. The junction and the germline gene differ at one end; a read error may be behind it. V gene TRBV7-7 combines with J gene TRBJ2-1; TRBD2 matches 11 bases. Per the germline V gene, CDR1 is SSHAT and CDR2 is FNYEAQ (reference sequence). The CDR3 is made up of 15 amino acids. CDR3 region: CASSSGRGRDNEQFF. The CDR3 DNA sequence: TGTGCTAGCAGTAGCGGGAGGGGCAGGGACAATGAGCAGTTCTTC.

This clone was found a few times. J is TRBJ2-3 and V is TRBV7-9; 7 nucleotides align to TRBD2. The CDR3 has 12 amino acids. V lost 5 bases, J lost 6 bases, and 2 bases stayed unmatched. Per germline, CDR1 SEHNR and CDR2 FQNEAQ (reference sequence). Here the CDR3 DNA reads TGTGCCAGCAGCCCCGGGGGGGATACGCAGTATTTT. Translation: CASSPGGDTQYF. The variable domain in full, completed from reference TRBV7-9 and TRBJ2-3, reads DTGVSQNPRHKITKRGQNVTFRCDPISEHNRLYWYRQTLGQGPEFLTYFQNEAQLEKSRLLSDRFSAERPKGSFSTLEIQRTEQGDSAMYLCASSPGGDTQYFGPGTRLTVL.

As concerns this clone: Other DNA sequences from this sample encode an identical CDR3 as well. V gene TRBV5-1 combines with J gene TRBJ2-1; TRBD2 matches at 10 bases. Germline V gene lookup returns CDR1 SGHRS and CDR2 YFSETQ. The junction had 3 bases not matched to a gene; V was cut back by 1 base and J by 5 bases. The length of the CDR3 is 15 residues. The CDR3 sequence is CASSLTSGRDNEQFF. The CDR3 DNA reads TGCGCCAGCAGCTTGACAAGCGGGAGGGACAATGAGCAGTTCTTC.

This clone turned up a few times. This chain joins TRBV11-2 and TRBJ2-5, with 8 nucleotides matching TRBD2. CDR1 and CDR2 (germline): SGHAT, FQNNGV. This CDR3 is 15 amino acids long. The junction had 8 bases not matched to a gene; V was cut back by 5 bases and J by 3 bases. CDR3 in DNA: TGTGCCAGCAGCCGCGGGGGGATACTTAAAGAGACCCAGTACTTC. This codes for CASSRGGILKETQYF.

The chain links TRBV18 to TRBJ2-1; 7 positions agree with TRBD2. Germline lookup yields CDR1 KGHSH and CDR2 LQKENI. The V and J ends lost 4 bases and 7 bases, in that order; junction bases with no gene match: 13. This CDR3 region has 16 residues. CDR3 sequence (DNA): TGTGCCAGCTCACTCTCTATTAGACTAGCTTTAAATGAGCAGTTCTTC. The encoded protein is CASSLSIRLALNEQFF.

V gene TRBV7-2 combines with J gene TRBJ1-2; D remains unclear. V was trimmed by 1 base and J by 8 bases, leaving 14 bases between them. CDR1 SGHTA and CDR2 FQGNSA come from the germline V gene. The CDR3 runs to 14 residues. The CDR3 loop reads CASSLGGVSSGYTF. DNA of the CDR3: TGTGCCAGCAGCTTAGGAGGAGTATCGAGCGGCTACACCTTC.

The rearrangement uses TRBV18 and TRBJ1-2; TRBD1 aligns across 7 bases. CDR3 length: 15 residues. The germline gives CDR1 KGHSH, CDR2 LQKENI. With 6 bases clipped from V and 4 bases from J, the junction kept 11 bases outside the gene matches. In DNA form, the CDR3 reads TGTGCCAGCTCCCCTAGAACGGGGGACAGCTATGGCTACACCTTC. It translates to CASSPRTGDSYGYTF. Full variable domain (remainder filled in from reference TRBV18 and TRBJ1-2): NAGVMQNPRHLVRRRGQEARLRCSPMKGHSHVYWYRQLPEEGLKFMVYLQKENIIDESGMPKERFSAEFPKEGPSILRIQQVVRGDSAAYFCASSPRTGDSYGYTFGSGTRLTVV.

V is TRBV7-3 and J is TRBJ1-1; no reliable D call. CDR3 length: 13 residues. Trimming cost V 4 bases and J 5 bases, with 11 bases left between them. The germline V gene has CDR1 SGHTA and CDR2 FQGTGA. CDR3 sequence: CASSSVPRTEAFF. In DNA, the CDR3 is TGTGCCAGCAGCTCCGTACCGAGGACTGAAGCTTTCTTT.

The V and J genes are TRBV7-8 and TRBJ2-3; 10 bases match TRBD2. Germline V gene data show CDR1 as SGHVS and CDR2 as FQNEAQ. This CDR3 is built from 18 residues. V shed 1 base and J 5 bases; nucleotides not matched to a gene: 12. The CDR3 DNA reads TGTGCCAGCAGCTTAGATTCTCTAGCGGGAGTTCGAGGAGATACGCAGTATTTT. This gives the protein CASSLDSLAGVRGDTQYF.

This clone appeared a single time. Additional DNA sequences in this sample encode the identical CDR3. The chain has TRBV4-1 and TRBJ1-1; D is undetermined. Germline V gene sequence: CDR1 MGHRA, CDR2 YSYEKL. The CDR3 covers 13 residues. The V gene lost 1 base and the J gene lost 2 bases, with 5 bases spanning the gap. For the CDR3, the DNA is TGCGCCAGCAGCCAAGCGCCCAACACTGAAGCTTTCTTT. This sequence encodes CASSQAPNTEAFF.

In this sample, this clone turned up a few times. This sequence joins TRBV7-3 and TRBJ2-6, with D tentatively TRBD2 (5 bases). Germline values: CDR1 SGHTA, CDR2 FQGTGA. V was trimmed by 3 bases and J by 2 bases, leaving 17 bases between them. The CDR3 has 18 amino acids. The CDR3 DNA is TGTGCCAGCAGCTTGAACAGCCTGAGGGTAGCTGGGGCCAACGTCCTGACTTTC. This sequence encodes CASSLNSLRVAGANVLTF.

This clone came up a few times. The rearrangement uses TRBV11-3 and TRBJ1-1; no clear D. From germline, CDR1 is SGHNT and CDR2 YENEEA. Between the trimmed V and J ends, which lost 5 bases and 7 bases, there was a span of 8 bases. This CDR3 comprises 11 residues. The CDR3 reads CASSQGFEAFF. The DNA of the CDR3 is TGTGCCAGCAGCCAAGGTTTTGAAGCTTTCTTT.